Listed below are T cell receptor beta chains from one sample, sequenced in a study of CD8+ T cells in alopecia areata. TCRdb's table, derived via immunoSEQ multiplex PCR, lists solely in-frame clones and lacks some. The table lists 250,000 or so clones, approximately 61% of them singletons. The material was CD4+ T cells sorted from blood, obtained at week 0. These receptors originate from a human donor with alopecia areata. Both conserved end residues are part of each CDR3. D genes are given only for firm matches. A clone size is listed for some rows: how often the clone was seen (once, few, many), or a class if it is expanded.

abundance,v_gene,d_gene,j_gene,CDR3nt,CDR3aa
.,TRBV25-1,.,TRBJ2-7,TGTGCCAGCAGTGAGGCAGGCGCCCTCTACGAGCAGTACTTC,CASSEAGALYEQYF
.,TRBV29-1,.,TRBJ1-1,TGCAGCGTTGAAGGAGACACTGAAGCTTTCTTT,CSVEGDTEAFF
few,TRBV1,.,TRBJ2-3,TGCACCAGCAGCGCCGGGACTAGCGGGGAATCCACAGATACGCAGTATTTT,CTSSAGTSGESTDTQYF
many,TRBV5-4,.,TRBJ1-6,TGTGCCAGCAGCTTTCCCGGCAGGTCACCCCTCCACTTT,CASSFPGRSPLHF
.,TRBV9,TRBD2,TRBJ2-7,TGTGCCAGCAGCCTCGATCCGGGACTAGCGACCTACGAGCAGTACTTC,CASSLDPGLATYEQYF
.,TRBV29-1,.,TRBJ1-4,TGCAGCTATTCGGGGCCGGAAGTAAAACTGTTTTTT,CSYSGPEVKLFF
.,TRBV7-3,.,TRBJ1-1,TGTGCCAGCAGCCGTGACAGTATCACTGAAGCTTTCTTT,CASSRDSITEAFF
few,TRBV30,.,TRBJ2-7,TGTGCCTGGAGTCCCCACTCCTACGAGCAGTACTTC,CAWSPHSYEQYF
.,TRBV7-2,.,TRBJ1-4,TGTGCCAGCAGCTTCCGGGCACGGAAGGAAAAACTGTTTTTT,CASSFRARKEKLFF
.,TRBV29-1,.,TRBJ1-4,TGCAGCGTTGAAGATCGGGACGGTGGAAATGAAAAACTGTTTTTT,CSVEDRDGGNEKLFF
few,TRBV7-9,.,TRBJ1-1,TGTGCCAGCAGCTTCGGACTGGGGAACACTGAAGCTTTCTTT,CASSFGLGNTEAFF
.,TRBV19,.,TRBJ1-3,TGTGCCAGTTCCCGGGGGAGCTCTGGAAACACCATATATTTT,CASSRGSSGNTIYF
.,TRBV30,.,TRBJ1-3,TGTGCCTGGAGAGAGTCTGGAAACACCATATATTTT,CAWRESGNTIYF
.,TRBV9,.,TRBJ2-5,TGTGCCAGCAGCGTCTCCTCGGGTTCCGAGACCCAGTACTTC,CASSVSSGSETQYF
.,TRBV29-1,.,TRBJ2-4,TGCAGCGTTTCTGGACTAGCCAAAAACATTCAGTACTTC,CSVSGLAKNIQYF
.,TRBV30,.,TRBJ1-1,TGTGCCTGGAGGACCCCGGGCCGGGACACTGAAGCTTTCTTT,CAWRTPGRDTEAFF
.,TRBV15,.,TRBJ1-1,TGTGCCACCAGCAGAGAGGGGACTGAAGCTTTCTTT,CATSREGTEAFF
.,TRBV2,.,TRBJ2-1,TGTGCCAGCAGCCTTTGGTCCAGCTCCTACAATGAGCAGTTCTTC,CASSLWSSSYNEQFF
.,TRBV18,.,TRBJ2-7,TGTGCCAGCTCACTCGGACAGGATAGCGGCTCCTACGAGCAGTACTTC,CASSLGQDSGSYEQYF
.,TRBV29-1,TRBD2,TRBJ2-1,TGCAGCGTTGTTCGGGGGGAAAAATACAATGAGCAGTTCTTC,CSVVRGEKYNEQFF
.,TRBV10-3,.,TRBJ2-5,TGTGCCATCAGTGACCTTTGGGGGGTCCAAGAGACCCAGTACTTC,CAISDLWGVQETQYF
.,TRBV6-5,.,TRBJ2-5,TGTGCCAGCAGTTACTCCAGGATTGGAGAGACCCAGTACTTC,CASSYSRIGETQYF
once,TRBV6-6,TRBD1,TRBJ1-1,TGTGCCAGCCGGACAGGGATTGAAGCTTTCTTT,CASRTGIEAFF
few,TRBV30,TRBD1,TRBJ1-1,TGTGCCTGCCGGGACAGGAACACTGAAGCTTTCTTT,CACRDRNTEAFF
once,TRBV29-1,.,TRBJ1-1,TGCAGCCCACGCCGGGACTTGAACACTGAAGCTTTCTTT,CSPRRDLNTEAFF
few,TRBV20-1,.,TRBJ2-3,TGCAGTGCTAGAGTCACAGATACGCAGTATTTT,CSARVTDTQYF
.,TRBV4-1,TRBD2,TRBJ2-1,TGCGCCAGCAGCCAAGTGAGGGGAGGGAGAGTCAATGAGCAGTTCTTC,CASSQVRGGRVNEQFF
.,TRBV19,.,TRBJ1-2,TGTGCCAGTAGTATTTCGGGAGCCTATGGCTACACCTTC,CASSISGAYGYTF
.,TRBV29-1,.,TRBJ1-1,TGCAGCGTTGAAGATAGGGCCGCGGGGACTGAAGCTTTCTTT,CSVEDRAAGTEAFF
.,TRBV25-1,TRBD2,TRBJ2-3,TGTGCCAGCAGGGCTAGCGGGGGGTCAGATACGCAGTATTTT,CASRASGGSDTQYF
.,TRBV29-1,.,TRBJ2-5,TGCAGCGTTGACCGGAGTCTGTCTCAAGAGACCCAGTACTTC,CSVDRSLSQETQYF
.,TRBV4-1,.,TRBJ2-6,TGCGCCAGCAGCCTCCCGGGCTCTGGGGCCAACGTCCTGACTTTC,CASSLPGSGANVLTF
.,TRBV29-1,TRBD1,TRBJ1-2,TGCAGCGGACAGGGGGCACGCTATGGCTACACCTTC,CSGQGARYGYTF
.,TRBV5-1,.,TRBJ2-3,TGCGCCAGCAGCTCCCCCCGGGACGGACGCACAGATACGCAGTATTTT,CASSSPRDGRTDTQYF
.,TRBV9,.,TRBJ2-3,TGTGCCAGCAGCGTAGTGCAGGCAGGTAGCACAGATACGCAGTATTTT,CASSVVQAGSTDTQYF
.,TRBV29-1,.,TRBJ2-1,TGCAGCGTCTCCGGGGCAGGCAGCTCCTACAATGAGCAGTTCTTC,CSVSGAGSSYNEQFF